Detailed here is one TCR beta chain. The record originates from a study of low-dose radiotherapy and immunotherapy resistance in tumors. The overall study: Cohort 2's total reached 13 Gy over 26 weeks, at 1 Gy per fraction every two weeks. Nivolumab was given to patients as a 240 mg flat dose every two weeks, and ipilimumab at 1 mg/kg every six weeks. Both were delivered intravenously.

CDR1 is DFQATT and CDR2 is SNEGSKA in the germline V gene (reference sequence). This CDR3 has 13 amino acids. Covering alpha and beta chains, TRAV- and TRBV-specific primers were used for the first-strand cDNA. TCRs were amplified for approximately 21 PCR cycles with a constant-region primer and V-primer adapter. TCRdb reanalysed the reads using MiXCR and keeps one entry per CDR3 protein. The sample shows around 58,000 distinct CDR3 sequences, 23% of them seen only once. The time point denotes: after trial treatment. As to treatment: LDRT plus nivolumab, ipilimumab, low-dose cyclophosphamide and aspirin (RACIN trial).

This specimen was PBMCs, taken after low-dose radiotherapy plus immunotherapy. The sequence came from a male donor with prostate cancer. This chain connects TRBV20-1 to TRBJ2-1; 10 bases fit TRBD2. CDR3 loop: CSVTSGAYNEQFF. For the CDR3, the DNA is TGCAGCGTCACTAGCGGGGCCTACAATGAGCAGTTCTTC.